The T cell receptor (beta chain) described here comes from a study of blood T cells in healthy people across ages. Alongside a J-beta primer mix, a sample-barcoded 5' primer served in a second PCR lasting roughly 7 to 11 cycles. The authors tagged each cDNA molecule using a template-switch adaptor with 12 random nucleotides. TCRdb called the 5' RACE reads again in MiXCR, with one record for every CDR3 protein. The table lists about 1.8 million distinct CDR3 sequences, about 49% of them singletons, with 2% to 2.5% in the top ten. Findings and limits, study-wide: Using unsorted PBMCs precluded a conclusive naive versus antigen-experienced comparison.

Germline V gene sequence: CDR1 DFQATT, CDR2 SNEGSKA (reference sequence). Trimming took 5 bases from V and 8 from J, leaving 19 bases between them. The CDR3 extends over 14 amino acids. This clonotype was counted between two and nine times. Its antigen is currently unknown. The chain carries TRBV20-1 and TRBJ2-1; the D gene is possibly TRBD2 (6 bases). The TCR originated in a woman between 40 and 55 years old in good health. Sequencing was performed on blood. The DNA for the CDR3 is TGCAGTGCTTCTCGACTAGTCTCTGGGGATGAGCAGTTCTTC. It yields the protein CSASRLVSGDEQFF.